These T cell receptor beta chains were read from a single sample in a study of T cell responses to AZD1222 COVID-19 vaccine. The protocol was immunoSEQ multiplex PCR, while the TCRdb copy is restricted to in-frame clones and leaves out a portion. The repertoire holds over 45,000 clones, approximately 91% seen once, with 5.3% in the top ten. The sample in question was peripheral blood, obtained 28 days after the second AZD1222 dose. Receptor source: an adult who received the AZD1222 COVID-19 vaccine. The CDR3 runs from the conserved cysteine through the conserved F or W. A D gene is named only where the DNA matches it firmly. Size is stated for part of the rows, as once, few or many counts, or as a class when the clone is expanded.

j_gene: TRBJ1-2; v_gene: TRBV19; abundance: NA; d_gene: NA; CDR3nt: TGTGCCAGTAGGCCCGGGACAACCTATGGCTACACCTTC; CDR3aa: CASRPGTTYGYTF
j_gene: TRBJ2-7; v_gene: TRBV11-2; abundance: once; d_gene: TRBD1; CDR3nt: TGTGCCAGCAGCTTAGTACCTGGGACAGATTACGAGCAGTACTTC; CDR3aa: CASSLVPGTDYEQYF
j_gene: TRBJ2-4; v_gene: TRBV6-2/TRBV6-3; abundance: NA; d_gene: NA; CDR3nt: TGTGCCAGCAGTTACTCGATGGAAAACATTCAGTACTTC; CDR3aa: CASSYSMENIQYF
j_gene: TRBJ2-5; v_gene: TRBV6-1; abundance: few; d_gene: TRBD2; CDR3nt: TGTGCCAGCAGTGAGTTAGCGGGGGGGCCGCAGGAGACCCAGTACTTC; CDR3aa: CASSELAGGPQETQYF
j_gene: TRBJ2-3; v_gene: TRBV28; abundance: few; d_gene: NA; CDR3nt: TGTGCCAGCAGAGAAGGACAGCGCCTTAGGGCAGATACGCAGTATTTT; CDR3aa: CASREGQRLRADTQYF
j_gene: TRBJ1-5; v_gene: TRBV27; abundance: NA; d_gene: NA; CDR3nt: TGTGCCAGCAGTCCGGGCCCCCAGTGGCCCCAGCATTTT; CDR3aa: CASSPGPQWPQHF
j_gene: TRBJ1-3; v_gene: TRBV7-9; abundance: NA; d_gene: NA; CDR3nt: TGTGCCAGCAGCTTAGGAGGCAGAATCCACTCTGGAAACACCATATATTTT; CDR3aa: CASSLGGRIHSGNTIYF
j_gene: TRBJ2-7; v_gene: TRBV3-1/TRBV3-2; abundance: NA; d_gene: TRBD2; CDR3nt: TGTGCCAGCAGCCCCGGGACTAGCGGGGGGACCAGGCAGTACTTC; CDR3aa: CASSPGTSGGTRQYF
j_gene: TRBJ1-5; v_gene: TRBV27; abundance: NA; d_gene: NA; CDR3nt: TGTGCCAGCAGTTCCCCGACAGGCGATCAGCCCCAGCATTTT; CDR3aa: CASSSPTGDQPQHF
j_gene: TRBJ1-2; v_gene: TRBV7-9; abundance: NA; d_gene: NA; CDR3nt: TGTGCCAGCAGCTTAGAAGGGGTGGCGGGGTATGGCTACACCTTC; CDR3aa: CASSLEGVAGYGYTF
j_gene: TRBJ2-2; v_gene: TRBV2; abundance: few; d_gene: NA; CDR3nt: TGTGCCAGCATGGGGCAGTACACCGGGGAGCTGTTTTTT; CDR3aa: CASMGQYTGELFF
j_gene: TRBJ2-5; v_gene: TRBV5-6; abundance: NA; d_gene: TRBD2; CDR3nt: TGTGCCAGCAGAGCAGCGGGGGGGCCACGAGAGACCCAGTACTTC; CDR3aa: CASRAAGGPRETQYF
j_gene: TRBJ1-4; v_gene: TRBV19; abundance: NA; d_gene: NA; CDR3nt: TGTGCCAGTAGTATATGGTCCAGGAATGAAAAACTGTTTTTT; CDR3aa: CASSIWSRNEKLFF
j_gene: TRBJ2-7; v_gene: TRBV19; abundance: NA; d_gene: TRBD1; CDR3nt: TGTGCCAGTAGTTCCCGGACAGGGGTCCACGAGCAGTACTTC; CDR3aa: CASSSRTGVHEQYF
j_gene: TRBJ1-6; v_gene: TRBV5-1; abundance: NA; d_gene: TRBD1; CDR3nt: TGCGCCAGCAGCTGGGACAGGGGGCTAAGTAATTCACCCCTCCACTTT; CDR3aa: CASSWDRGLSNSPLHF
j_gene: TRBJ1-6; v_gene: TRBV11-2; abundance: NA; d_gene: NA; CDR3nt: TGTGCCAGCAGCTTAGAACCAGGCTCCGATTCACCCCTCCACTTT; CDR3aa: CASSLEPGSDSPLHF
j_gene: TRBJ1-2; v_gene: TRBV6-5; abundance: NA; d_gene: TRBD1; CDR3nt: TGTGCCAGCAGCAGACAGGGTTATGGCTACACCTTC; CDR3aa: CASSRQGYGYTF
j_gene: TRBJ2-7; v_gene: TRBV7-2; abundance: NA; d_gene: NA; CDR3nt: TGTGCCAGCAGCTTACCGGCGCTGAACTACGAGCAGTACTTC; CDR3aa: CASSLPALNYEQYF
j_gene: TRBJ1-6; v_gene: TRBV4-1; abundance: NA; d_gene: NA; CDR3nt: TGCGCCAGCAGCCTTGACACCGCCTCCTATAATTCACCCCTCCACTTT; CDR3aa: CASSLDTASYNSPLHF
j_gene: TRBJ2-3; v_gene: TRBV19; abundance: NA; d_gene: NA; CDR3nt: TGTGCCAGTAGTACGGCGGCGGATACGCAGTATTTT; CDR3aa: CASSTAADTQYF